This T cell receptor beta chain is drawn from a study of CD8 T cells in Susac syndrome. This clonotype was recorded only once. Trimming pared 7 bases from V and 6 bases from J, leaving 16 bases between. In germline, CDR1 is WSHSY, CDR2 SAAADI. There are 15 residues in the CDR3. After extraction with the RNeasy kit, about 0.45 to 1 ug of the RNA was reverse transcribed using random hexamers. In TCRdb, the immunoSEQ multiplex PCR reads were re-called with MiXCR into one record per CDR3 protein. The sample lists a few hundred thousand distinct CDR3 sequences, about 94% occurring once. The V call is TRBV10-2, the J call TRBJ1-6, with TRBD1 as a possible D gene (5 bases). Input material: CD4+ T cells from PBMCs. The sequence was collected from a human donor with Susac syndrome. This chain's CDR3 is CASTILGDGNSPLHF. As DNA, the CDR3 is TGCGCCAGCACCATATTGGGGGATGGTAATTCACCCCTCCACTTT.